Listed below are T cell receptor beta chains from one sample, sequenced in a study of memory CD4+ T cells and cytomegalovirus serostatus. The table came from immunoSEQ multiplex PCR; TCRdb's copy has only in-frame clones and leaves some out. The data hold 75,000 to 90,000 clones, with 80% observed a single time. Sequencing used memory CD4+ T cells from blood. The receptors here all came from an adult in good health and CMV-seronegative. Both conserved end residues are part of each CDR3. A D gene is named only where the DNA matches it firmly. Part of the rows lack a size; the others show once, few, many or a class for expanded clones.

v_gene	j_gene	d_gene	abundance	CDR3aa	CDR3nt
TRBV6-6	TRBJ2-7	-	-	CASRLGQGWGEQYF	TGTGCCAGCAGGCTCGGGCAGGGCTGGGGCGAGCAGTACTTC
TRBV6-5	TRBJ1-2	-	-	CASSSAGGGGGYTF	TGTGCCAGCAGTTCGGCTGGCGGGGGAGGCGGCTACACCTTC
TRBV30	TRBJ1-4	-	-	CAWSVFPRTEKLFF	TGTGCCTGGAGTGTATTTCCCAGAACTGAAAAACTGTTTTTT
TRBV6-1	TRBJ1-1	-	-	CASRTSGFNTEAFF	TGTGCCAGCAGGACCTCAGGGTTCAACACTGAAGCTTTCTTT
TRBV9	TRBJ1-2	-	-	CASSEQGSGYTF	TGTGCCAGCAGCGAGCAGGGGAGCGGCTACACCTTC
TRBV19	TRBJ1-4	TRBD1	-	CATGDRSNEKLFF	TGTGCCACGGGGGACAGATCTAATGAAAAACTGTTTTTT
TRBV5-1	TRBJ1-1	-	-	CASSLPGETTEAFF	TGCGCCAGCAGCTTGCCAGGGGAGACCACTGAAGCTTTCTTT
TRBV4-2	TRBJ2-7	TRBD1	-	CASSQEHADRGLYYEQYF	TGTGCCAGCAGCCAAGAGCATGCCGACAGGGGGCTTTACTACGAGCAGTACTTC
TRBV2	TRBJ2-7	-	-	CASSASVTSYEQYF	TGTGCCAGCAGTGCCTCGGTGACCTCCTACGAGCAGTACTTC
TRBV11-2	TRBJ2-3	TRBD2	-	CASSAGVDTQYF	TGTGCCAGCAGCGCGGGGGTGGATACGCAGTATTTT
TRBV5-4	TRBJ2-2	TRBD2	-	CASSLKRGGLPGELFF	TGTGCCAGCAGCTTGAAGCGGGGGGGCCTACCCGGGGAGCTGTTTTTT
TRBV28	TRBJ1-5	-	-	CASSSNPRSNQPQHF	TGTGCCAGCAGCTCTAACCCACGTAGCAATCAGCCCCAGCATTTT
TRBV5-4	TRBJ1-2	-	-	CASSLELYSDYGYTF	TGTGCCAGCAGCTTGGAGTTATACAGCGACTATGGCTACACCTTC
TRBV5-5	TRBJ1-6	-	-	CASSLSGSYNSPLHF	TGTGCCAGCAGCTTGTCGGGCTCCTATAATTCACCCCTCCACTTT
TRBV11-2	TRBJ1-1	-	-	CASSLHVNTEAFF	TGTGCCAGCAGCCTCCACGTGAACACTGAAGCTTTCTTT
TRBV11-3	TRBJ2-3	TRBD2	few	CASSSGGNTDTQYF	TGTGCCAGCAGCTCCGGGGGGAACACAGATACGCAGTATTTT
TRBV5-1	TRBJ2-1	-	-	CASSPGSRARHNEQFF	TGCGCCAGCAGCCCCGGTTCGAGGGCGCGGCACAATGAGCAGTTCTTC
TRBV25-1	TRBJ1-1	-	-	CASSRDGYMNTEAFF	TGTGCCAGCAGCCGGGACGGATACATGAACACTGAAGCTTTCTTT
TRBV5-1	TRBJ2-2	-	few	CASSSGNTGELFF	TGCGCCAGCAGCAGTGGGAACACCGGGGAGCTGTTTTTT